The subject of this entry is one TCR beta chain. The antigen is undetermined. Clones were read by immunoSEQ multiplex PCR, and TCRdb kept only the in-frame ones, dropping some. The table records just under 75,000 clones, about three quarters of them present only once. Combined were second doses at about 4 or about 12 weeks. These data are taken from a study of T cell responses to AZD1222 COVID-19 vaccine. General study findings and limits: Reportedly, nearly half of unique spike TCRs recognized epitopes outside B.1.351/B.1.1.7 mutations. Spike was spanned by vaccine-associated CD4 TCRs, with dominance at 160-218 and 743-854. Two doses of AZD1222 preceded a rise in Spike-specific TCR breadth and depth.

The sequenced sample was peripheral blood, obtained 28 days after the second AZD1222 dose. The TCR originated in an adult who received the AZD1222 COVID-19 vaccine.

DNA of the CDR3: TGTGCCAGCAGTGAAGTTACGGACAACTATGGCTACACCTTC. It codes for CASSEVTDNYGYTF. This chain links TRBV2 with TRBJ1-2, with no clear D. CDR3 length: 14 residues. V gave up 1 base and J gave up 2 bases, with 8 bases separating them. Germline lookup yields CDR1 SNHLY and CDR2 FYNNEI. Complete variable domain (other parts from reference TRBV2 and TRBJ1-2): EPEVTQTPSHQVTQMGQEVILRCVPISNHLYFYWYRQILGQKVEFLVSFYNNEISEKSEIFDDQFSVERPDGSNFTLKIRSTKLEDSAMYFCASSEVTDNYGYTFGSGTRLTVV.